Shown below are 8 T cell receptor beta chains from a single sample sequenced in a study of blood T cell repertoires in COVID-19. Some clones are missing from TCRdb's copy, which holds only in-frame ones; the method was immunoSEQ multiplex PCR. Among 35,000 or so clones listed, about 91% were seen once. Sequencing used peripheral blood. The receptors originated from a human donor in a cohort sampled during active COVID-19.

DNA for the CDR3: TGTGCCAGCAGTGTAGCCGGGCAAGGGAGCTCCTACGAGCAGTACTTC. Its translation is CASSVAGQGSSYEQYF. The rearrangement uses TRBV6-1 and TRBJ2-7, with D perhaps TRBD2 (5 bases). The CDR3 loop spans 16 amino acids. V shed 4 bases and J shed 0 bases, with 16 bases lying between them. From germline, CDR1 is MNHNS and CDR2 SASEGT.

V usage is TRBV27 and J usage is TRBJ2-1; the match to TRBD2 covers 7 bases. The germline V gene encodes CDR1 MNHEY and CDR2 SMNVEV (reference sequence). The CDR3 is made up of 16 amino acids. The V and J ends lost 4 bases and 0 bases, in that order; junction bases with no gene match: 6. The chain's CDR3 is CASSSGTTSSYNEQFF. In nucleotides, the CDR3 is TGTGCCAGCAGTTCCGGGACTACCAGCTCCTACAATGAGCAGTTCTTC.

The chain is built from TRBV11-1 and TRBJ1-5; no clear D. The germline gives CDR1 SGHAT, CDR2 FQDESV (reference sequence). The CDR3 contains 15 residues. Trimming took off 1 base at V and 0 bases at J, with 7 bases between the two ends. This CDR3 reads CASSLGGNSNQPQHF. The CDR3 coding sequence is TGTGCCAGCAGCTTAGGAGGGAATAGCAATCAGCCCCAGCATTTT.

The chain carries TRBV7-9 and TRBJ2-7; D gene ambiguous. Per the germline V gene, CDR1 is SEHNR and CDR2 is FQNEAQ (reference sequence). The CDR3 length is 15 residues. Trimming shortened V by 6 bases and J by 2 bases, and 17 bases separated the two germline ends. CDR3 sequence (DNA): TGTGCCAGCAGTTCAACTATGGATCTCACCTACGAGCAGTACTTC. It specifies CASSSTMDLTYEQYF.

The chain couples TRBV7-9 to TRBJ2-7; D possibly corresponds to TRBD1 (5 bases). Deletions cut 0 bases from V and 2 bases from J, with 11 bases between. Germline V gene data show CDR1 as SEHNR and CDR2 as FQNEAQ (reference sequence). CDR3 length equals 15 residues. The CDR3 reads CASSLAVGQAYEQYF. Written as DNA, the CDR3 is TGTGCCAGCAGCTTAGCTGTGGGGCAGGCCTACGAGCAGTACTTC.

The chain has TRBV6-5 and TRBJ1-3; the D gene is possibly TRBD1 (5 bases). Germline loops: CDR1 MNHEY, CDR2 SVGAGI. The CDR3 is 16 amino acids. Trimming took 1 base from V and 2 from J, leaving 12 bases between them. CDR3 sequence reads: CASSYLSAGPGNTIYF. The CDR3 region has the DNA TGTGCCAGCAGTTACTTGTCGGCAGGGCCTGGAAACACCATATATTTT.

The CDR3 here is CASSLRRGTETQYF. CDR3 nucleotide sequence: TGTGCCAGCAGCCTAAGACGGGGAACAGAGACCCAGTACTTC. This sequence joins TRBV7-2 and TRBJ2-5; a weak D match, TRBD2 (5 bases). V lost 5 bases to trimming and J lost 4 bases, with 14 bases between them. Germline V gives CDR1 SGHTA, CDR2 FQGNSA. The CDR3 is 14 amino acids.

The DNA for the CDR3 is TGTGCCAGCAGCTTAGCGGTGTCCTCGTCGGGGTACGAGCAGTACTTC. It yields the protein CASSLAVSSSGYEQYF. V is TRBV7-2 and J is TRBJ2-7, with a possible D match to TRBD2 (5 bases). Trimming pared 0 bases from V and 4 bases from J, leaving 16 bases between. The germline CDR1 and CDR2 sequences are SGHTA and FQGNSA. The CDR3 runs to 16 residues.